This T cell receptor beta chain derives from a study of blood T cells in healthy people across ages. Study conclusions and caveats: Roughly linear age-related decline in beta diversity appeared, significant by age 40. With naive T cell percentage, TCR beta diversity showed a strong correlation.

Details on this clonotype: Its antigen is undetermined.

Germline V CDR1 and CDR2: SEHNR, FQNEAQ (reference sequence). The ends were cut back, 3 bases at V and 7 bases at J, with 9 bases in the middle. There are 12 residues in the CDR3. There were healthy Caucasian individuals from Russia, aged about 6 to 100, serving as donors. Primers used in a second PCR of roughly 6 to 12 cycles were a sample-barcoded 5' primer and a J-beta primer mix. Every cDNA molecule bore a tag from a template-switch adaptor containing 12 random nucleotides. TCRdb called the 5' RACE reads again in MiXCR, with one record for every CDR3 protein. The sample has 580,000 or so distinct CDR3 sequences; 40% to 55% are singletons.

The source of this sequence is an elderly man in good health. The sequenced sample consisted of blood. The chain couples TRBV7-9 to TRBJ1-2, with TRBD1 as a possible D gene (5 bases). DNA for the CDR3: TGTGCCAGCAGCTTTGAGGGGTCTGGCTACACCTTC. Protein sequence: CASSFEGSGYTF.